The T cell receptor (beta chain) under discussion was sequenced for a study of T cells in tuberculosis. Study outcomes and limitations: Active tuberculosis TCR-alpha repertoires lay closer to GMM-specific TCRs than IGRA-negative controls, suggesting clonal expansion. Smaller alpha distances in active tuberculosis partly reflected shorter CDR3-alpha lengths.

Time point specified: new active TB diagnosis, blood taken before or within 7 days of starting treatment. Tuberculosis was confirmed by positive sputum smear and/or M. tuberculosis culture. This CDR3 is built from 12 residues. V was shortened by 4 bases and J by 6 bases, with 8 bases between the two germline ends. The germline CDR1 and CDR2 sequences are SGHNT and YYREEE (reference sequence). Points on this clone: The antigen is not known.

The protocol was immunoSEQ multiplex PCR, while the TCRdb copy is restricted to in-frame clones and leaves out a portion. There are 30,000 or so clones in the sample; about 82% occur only once, and more than 4% lies in the top ten. The chain links TRBV5-4 to TRBJ2-1; D remains unclear. Sequencing was performed on PBMCs, taken at tuberculosis diagnosis. This TCR derives from an adult with tuberculosis. CDR3 sequence: CASSRPGNEQFF. CDR3 nucleotide sequence: TGTGCCAGCAGCCGCCCCGGCAATGAGCAGTTCTTC.